The clone carrying this T cell receptor beta chain showed up just a few times. Mismatch with germline at one junction end may stem from a read error. This entry comes from a study of T-cell memory formation after mild COVID-19. MiXCR, applied by TCRdb to the 5' RACE reads, yields one record per CDR3 protein. The sample contains more than 250,000 distinct CDR3 sequences, roughly 18% of which appear only once. Germline CDR1 reads LGHDT; CDR2 reads YNNKEL (reference sequence). The CDR3 extends over 12 amino acids. This chain links TRBV3-1 with TRBJ1-5; TRBD1 is a possible D gene (5 bases). This clonotype originated in a man in his late teens or twenties who had mild COVID-19 (a few samples of this study predate the infection). Cell type and time point are not known. Sequenced: PBMCs or a T cell subset sorted from them (not recorded which). Here the CDR3 reads CASSQTEGPLFF. The CDR3 DNA follows: TGTGCCAGCAGCCAAACGGAGGGACCTCTTTTTTTT.